These T cell receptor beta chains were read from a single sample in a study of vaccination and CD4 T cells after COVID-19. Their cognate antigens are unknown. MiXCR was run by TCRdb on the PCR reads, yielding one entry per CDR3 protein. This table holds fewer than 15,000 distinct CDR3 sequences, roughly 56% found once. The sample taken for sequencing was CD4+ T cells from blood, cultured in vitro. The receptors stem from a human donor who had recovered from COVID-19. Each CDR3 is given with its conserved first and last residue. A D gene is named only where the DNA matches it firmly. Clone size is stated in some rows and not others, as once, few, many or a class when expanded.

J gene | clone size | D gene | V gene | CDR3 DNA | CDR3 protein
TRBJ2-5 | - | - | TRBV28 | TGTGCCAGCAGTCCCCAGGCAGGGTGGGAGACCCAGTACTTC | CASSPQAGWETQYF
TRBJ1-6 | - | TRBD1 | TRBV2 | TGTGCCAGCAGTTGGACAGGGGAGAATTCACCCCTCCACTTT | CASSWTGENSPLHF
TRBJ2-3 | - | TRBD2 | TRBV25-1 | TGTGCCAGCAGTGGCAACCTAGCGGGGGGCACAGATACGCAGTATTTT | CASSGNLAGGTDTQYF
TRBJ2-4 | - | - | TRBV7-3 | TGTGCCAGCAGGACCCCTGGGATAGCCAAAAACATTCAGTACTTC | CASRTPGIAKNIQYF
TRBJ1-5 | - | TRBD1 | TRBV19 | TGTGCCAGTACCCCCCAGGGAGGACAGGCCCAATGGCAGCCCCAGCATTTT | CASTPQGGQAQWQPQHF
TRBJ2-5 | - | - | TRBV5-8 | TGTGCCAGCAGCTTGGGCTCCGTAGTTGGTCTGGGGGAGACCCAGTACTTC | CASSLGSVVGLGETQYF
TRBJ2-5 | few | TRBD1 | TRBV6-1 | TGTGCCAGCCGGACAGGGGGAGTGGAGACCCAGTACTTC | CASRTGGVETQYF
TRBJ1-5 | - | TRBD1 | TRBV20-1 | TGCAGTGCTGGACAGGGAACTCAGCCCCAGCATTTT | CSAGQGTQPQHF
TRBJ2-5 | few | - | TRBV7-2 | TGTGCCAGCAGCTTATGGGGAGAGACCCAGTACTTC | CASSLWGETQYF
TRBJ2-2 | - | - | TRBV10-2 | TGCGCCAGCACTCTACGGGGCGCGAACACCGGGGAGCTGTTTTTT | CASTLRGANTGELFF
TRBJ1-1 | - | - | TRBV4-1 | TGCGCCAGCAGCCAAGATAAGGGCAGGTCGGGGACTGAAGCTTTCTTT | CASSQDKGRSGTEAFF
TRBJ1-3 | - | TRBD1 | TRBV20-1 | TGCAGTGCGAGCGACAGGGGGCGCGGGGACACCATATATTTT | CSASDRGRGDTIYF
TRBJ2-7 | few | TRBD1 | TRBV6-1 | TGTGCCAGCAGGTCCGGGACAGACGTCTCCTACGAGCAGTACTTC | CASRSGTDVSYEQYF
TRBJ2-5 | - | TRBD1 | TRBV30 | TGTGCCTGGAGTCGAACGGACAGGCAAGAGACCCAGTACTTC | CAWSRTDRQETQYF
TRBJ2-3 | - | - | TRBV20-1 | TGCAGTGCTAAACTGACTAAGGGGACAGATACGCAGTATTTT | CSAKLTKGTDTQYF
TRBJ2-7 | - | TRBD2 | TRBV2 | TGTGCCAGCCGACTAGCGGGAGCTTACGAGCAGTACTTC | CASRLAGAYEQYF
TRBJ2-2 | - | - | TRBV6-2/TRBV6-3 | TGTGCCAGCAGATACCCCCGTAAGGGAGACACCGGGGAGCTGTTTTTT | CASRYPRKGDTGELFF
TRBJ2-7 | few | - | TRBV6-1 | TGTGCCAGCACCGTCGGGGGCAGGGCTTACGAGCAGTACTTC | CASTVGGRAYEQYF